These 23 T cell receptor beta chains originate from one sample sequenced in a study of blood T cell repertoires in COVID-19. This table comes from immunoSEQ multiplex PCR, and its TCRdb copy is limited to in-frame clones, with some not included. Here the sample spans some 200,000 clones, roughly nine tenths being singletons. Sequenced input: peripheral blood. The source of these receptors is a woman in her sixties with COVID-19, enrolled during active disease.

The gene calls are TRBV19 and TRBJ2-7; TRBD1 matches at 9 bases. Germline lookup yields CDR1 LNHDA and CDR2 SQIVND (reference sequence). Germline trimming cut 4 bases from V and 4 bases from J; bases unmatched to any gene: 5. The CDR3 spans 14 residues. This CDR3 is CASSSRDRAYEQYF. In nucleotides, the CDR3 is TGTGCCAGTAGTAGCCGGGACAGGGCTTACGAGCAGTACTTC.

The rearrangement joins TRBV7-2 to TRBJ2-2, with 8 bases lining up with TRBD2. The trim removed 4 bases at V and 6 bases at J, leaving 10 bases unmatched. The CDR3 totals 16 residues. CDR1 is SGHTA and CDR2 is FQGNSA in the germline V gene. The CDR3 nucleotides read TGTGCCAGCAGCTCGTCGACGGGGGGGCGGGCCGGGGAGCTGTTTTTT. Translated: CASSSSTGGRAGELFF. The full variable domain, rest sourced from reference TRBV7-2 and TRBJ2-2, is GAGVSQSPSNKVTEKGKDVELRCDPISGHTALYWYRQSLGQGLEFLIYFQGNSAPDKSGLPSDRFSAERTGGSVSTLTIQRTQQEDSAVYLCASSSSTGGRAGELFFGEGSRLTVL.

In its sample, this clone was seen once. The chain joins TRBV6-5 to TRBJ1-4; D might be TRBD1 (6 bases). The V gene's germline CDR1 is MNHEY and CDR2 SVGAGI. V lost 5 bases to trimming and J lost 10 bases, with 20 bases between them. The CDR3 is 15 amino acids. CDR3 protein: CASSQGQGSAIKLFF. In DNA, the CDR3 is TGTGCCAGCAGTCAGGGGCAGGGGTCGGCGATAAAACTGTTTTTT.

This chain links TRBV15 with TRBJ1-1; D perhaps matches TRBD1 (6 bases). From germline, CDR1 is LNHNV and CDR2 YYDKDF (reference sequence). Trimming cost V 9 bases and J 1 base, with 12 bases left between them. The CDR3 consists of 13 residues. The CDR3 nucleotides read TGTGCCACACAGGGTGGAACGAACACTGAAGCTTTCTTT. Amino acids: CATQGGTNTEAFF.

The chain has TRBV5-6 and TRBJ1-1; D uncertain. This CDR3 is built from 11 residues. The V and J ends lost 3 bases and 4 bases respectively, with 4 bases between them. Germline V gene sequence: CDR1 SGHDT, CDR2 YYEEEE. The chain's CDR3 is CASSYSTEAFF. The CDR3 nucleotides read TGTGCCAGCAGCTACAGCACTGAAGCTTTCTTT.

The chain joins TRBV5-1 to TRBJ1-2; no clear D gene. The germline V gene encodes CDR1 SGHRS and CDR2 YFSETQ. The V gene lost 5 bases and the J gene lost 7 bases, with 15 bases spanning the gap. The CDR3 spans 13 residues. The CDR3 region is CASSGGAWGGYTF. CDR3 sequence (DNA): TGCGCCAGCAGTGGAGGAGCATGGGGTGGCTACACCTTC. The entire variable domain, with the rest obtained from reference TRBV5-1 and TRBJ1-2, is as follows: KAGVTQTPRYLIKTRGQQVTLSCSPISGHRSVSWYQQTPGQGLQFLFEYFSETQRNKGNFPGRFSGRQFSNSRSEMNVSTLELGDSALYLCASSGGAWGGYTFGSGTRLTVV.

The chain recombines TRBV6-5 with TRBJ1-1; D gene uncertain. Trimming stripped 6 bases from V and 3 bases from J, with 8 bases between. This CDR3 has 12 residues. Germline V CDR1 and CDR2: MNHEY, SVGAGI. The CDR3 loop reads CASRSVDTEAFF. The CDR3 DNA follows: TGTGCCAGCAGATCCGTCGACACTGAAGCTTTCTTT.

The rearrangement joins TRBV28 to TRBJ2-1; 12 positions match TRBD2. V was clipped by 6 bases and J by 8 bases; unmatched bases: 14. There are 17 residues in the CDR3. Germline V lookup: CDR1 MDHEN, CDR2 SYDVKM. CDR3 bases: TGTGCCAGCAGCCCGCCTACTCTAGCGGGAGGGCGGCATGAGCAGTTCTTC. It codes for CASSPPTLAGGRHEQFF.

The chain is built from TRBV4-1 and TRBJ2-7; 7 bases align to TRBD1. There are 14 residues in the CDR3. V trimming: 3 bases; J trimming: 6 bases; junction bases outside the gene matches: 8. The germline V gene has CDR1 MGHRA and CDR2 YSYEKL. The DNA for the CDR3 is TGCGCCAGCAGCCACCACACAGGGGTGGGCGAGCAGTACTTC. Translation: CASSHHTGVGEQYF.

About this clone: Different DNA sequences within this sample yield the same CDR3. The rearrangement uses TRBV4-1 and TRBJ1-1; tentatively, D is TRBD1 (5 bases). V was clipped by 2 bases and J by 5 bases, with 6 bases between them. The germline gives CDR1 MGHRA, CDR2 YSYEKL. This CDR3 region has 12 residues. The CDR3 bases are TGCGCCAGCAGCCAATCAGGGACTGAAGCTTTCTTT. Translation: CASSQSGTEAFF.

The chain couples TRBV9 to TRBJ2-7; 13 bases match TRBD2. Germline assignment: CDR1 SGDLS and CDR2 YYNGEE. The CDR3 length is 18 residues. J lost 4 bases, V lost 4 bases, and 14 bases had no gene match. CDR3 amino acids: CASSTGLAGDSFGYEQYF. The CDR3 coding sequence is TGTGCCAGCAGCACCGGACTAGCGGGAGATAGTTTTGGGTACGAGCAGTACTTC.

The rearrangement links TRBV23-1 to TRBJ2-7, with 7 bases lining up with TRBD2. TRBV23-1 has ORF status, its function being uncertain. J lost 0 bases, V lost 0 bases, and 8 bases had no gene match. The CDR3 runs to 17 residues. In DNA, the CDR3 is TGCGCCAGCAGTCAATCCACCGGGGGGAGATCCTCCTACGAGCAGTACTTC. Protein sequence: CASSQSTGGRSSYEQYF.

This chain joins TRBV11-2 and TRBJ2-5, with a weak D call TRBD2 (6 bases). The CDR3 has 14 amino acids. In germline, CDR1 is SGHAT, CDR2 FQNNGV. The V gene lost 2 bases and the J gene lost 5 bases, with 12 bases spanning the gap. Here the CDR3 reads CASSLRFGSETQYF. In DNA form, the CDR3 reads TGTGCCAGCAGCTTACGCTTCGGGAGCGAGACCCAGTACTTC.

This rearrangement joins TRBV5-8 to TRBJ1-4, with unresolved D. The CDR3 spans 15 residues. From germline, CDR1 is SGHTS and CDR2 YDEGEE. Trimming cost V 0 bases and J 0 bases, with 6 bases left between them. Here the CDR3 DNA reads TGTGCCAGCAGCTTGGGAGATACAACTAATGAAAAACTGTTTTTT. Its protein is CASSLGDTTNEKLFF.

The chain uses TRBV6-1 and TRBJ2-7; TRBD1 might be the D (7 bases). The CDR3 runs to 14 residues. Germline loops: CDR1 MNHNS, CDR2 SASEGT. Trimming left V 2 bases short and J 9 bases short, with 17 bases between. The CDR3 DNA reads as TGTGCCAGCAGTGAACCCTCAGGGGGGATCCGGCAGTACTTC. Protein product: CASSEPSGGIRQYF.

The chain recombines TRBV15 with TRBJ2-7, with 11 nucleotides matching TRBD1. The ends lost 5 bases at V and 5 bases at J; junction bases unmatched: 11. Germline V gene sequence: CDR1 LNHNV, CDR2 YYDKDF (reference sequence). The CDR3 runs to 16 residues. CDR3 in DNA: TGTGCCACCAGCGGACAACCGGGACAGGGGGGACACGAGCAGTACTTC. This encodes CATSGQPGQGGHEQYF.

J is TRBJ2-7 and V is TRBV25-1; D gene unclear. The CDR3 is made up of 12 amino acids. V gave up 6 bases and J gave up 4 bases, with 10 bases separating them. Germline loops: CDR1 MGHDK, CDR2 SYGVNS. The CDR3 DNA follows: TGTGCCAGCAGCTTGACCGGGTACGAGCAGTACTTC. This encodes CASSLTGYEQYF.

The rearrangement joins TRBV27 to TRBJ2-7, with 7 bases aligning to TRBD2. This CDR3 spans 15 amino acids. CDR1 and CDR2 from the germline V gene are MNHEY and SMNVEV (reference sequence). V lost 3 bases and J lost 5; bases outside the gene matches: 10. The chain's CDR3 is CASSLGGRFGNEQYF. The CDR3, as DNA: TGTGCCAGCAGTTTGGGGGGGAGGTTCGGTAACGAGCAGTACTTC.

This clone appeared a single time. This chain joins TRBV4-3 and TRBJ2-1; tentative D call: TRBD1 (6 bases). Germline V lookup: CDR1 LGHNA, CDR2 YSLEER. The CDR3 spans 15 residues. V was shortened by 4 bases and J by 9 bases, with 19 bases between the two germline ends. CDR3 DNA sequence: TGCGCCAGCAGCCCCCTACCCCCAGGGGATGGTGAGCAGTTCTTC. This sequence encodes CASSPLPPGDGEQFF.

This chain uses TRBV5-4 with TRBJ1-1, with TRBD1 matching over 8 bases. This CDR3 region has 17 residues. Germline values: CDR1 SGHNT, CDR2 YYREEE (reference sequence). With V trimmed by 3 bases and J by 0 bases, 10 bases remained unmatched. CDR3 in amino acids: CASSSPDRAYMNTEAFF. The CDR3 coding sequence is TGTGCCAGCAGCTCCCCGGACAGGGCGTACATGAACACTGAAGCTTTCTTT.

The chain is built from TRBV3-1 (or the pseudogene TRBV3-2) and TRBJ1-6, with a weak D call TRBD1 (5 bases). Germline CDR1 is LGHDT and CDR2 is YNNKEL (reference sequence). The CDR3 loop spans 13 amino acids. V dropped 2 bases and J dropped 10 bases, with 9 bases sitting between them. In DNA, the CDR3 is TGTGCCAGCAGCCAACCAGGGAACTCACCCCTCCACTTT. The encoded protein is CASSQPGNSPLHF.

The chain combines TRBV2 with TRBJ1-3; D perhaps matches TRBD1 (5 bases). Germline CDR1 is SNHLY and CDR2 is FYNNEI. V gave up 6 bases and J gave up 8 bases, with 11 bases separating them. CDR3 length equals 12 residues. The CDR3 reads CASRGGTDTIYF. CDR3 coding DNA: TGTGCCAGCAGGGGAGGGACGGACACCATATATTTT.

The chain joins TRBV27 to TRBJ2-3; the match to TRBD2 covers 9 bases. Unmatched junction bases numbered 7, after V lost 6 bases and J lost 3 bases. CDR3 length equals 15 residues. From germline, CDR1 is MNHEY and CDR2 SMNVEV (reference sequence). The CDR3 reads CASRYSGSGTDTQYF. CDR3 bases: TGTGCCAGCAGATATAGCGGGAGTGGGACAGATACGCAGTATTTT.